This passage covers 3 T cell receptor beta chains from one sample sequenced in a study of blood T cell repertoires in COVID-19. The method was immunoSEQ multiplex PCR; TCRdb's version includes in-frame clones alone and lacks a portion of them. This sample has about 220,000 clones, with about 86% found just once. The sequenced sample consisted of peripheral blood. The receptors here all came from a woman between 55 and 75 years old with acute or convalescent COVID-19.

The chain carries TRBV10-2 and TRBJ1-1, with 9 bases identical to TRBD1. This CDR3 is built from 16 residues. CDR1 is WSHSY, CDR2 SAAADI, per germline. After removal of 6 bases from V and 1 base from J, the junction contained 9 bases not matched to a gene. CDR3 sequence (DNA): TGCGCCAGCAGCCCCGGGACAGGGAAACAGAACACTGAAGCTTTCTTT. This translates into CASSPGTGKQNTEAFF.

The V and J genes are TRBV28 and TRBJ1-2; 8 nucleotides line up with TRBD1. The CDR3 spans 16 residues. Germline V gives CDR1 MDHEN, CDR2 SYDVKM. V was pared by 3 bases and J by 8 bases, with 14 bases of the junction left unmatched. The CDR3 sequence: CASSLLTQDRVKGYTF. The CDR3, as DNA: TGTGCCAGCAGTTTGCTGACGCAGGACAGGGTGAAAGGCTACACCTTC.

The CDR3 DNA sequence: TGTGCCAGCAGCCATGGTCAGGATAATTCACCCCTCCACTTT. It codes for CASSHGQDNSPLHF. V and J are TRBV7-2 and TRBJ1-6; no definite D call. This CDR3 contains 14 residues. Germline V CDR1 and CDR2: SGHTA, FQGNSA. V lost 5 bases, J lost 5 bases, and 10 bases lay in between.